These 31 T cell receptor beta chains came from one sample sequenced in a study of T cells in localized non-small cell lung cancer. Generated by immunoSEQ multiplex PCR, the TCRdb table keeps only in-frame clones and is missing some. Of 35,000 to 50,000 clones in the sample, around 79% were seen once. The specimen was PBMCs, collected before any cancer treatment. The receptors shown here come from a woman aged 35-75 years with stage II squamous cell lung carcinoma.

The chain carries TRBV11-2 and TRBJ2-1; no reliable D call. V dropped 5 bases and J dropped 6 bases, with 5 bases sitting between them. CDR3 length equals 11 residues. Germline V CDR1 and CDR2: SGHAT, FQNNGV. Here the CDR3 reads CASSLGNEQFF. DNA for the CDR3: TGTGCCAGCAGCCTAGGCAATGAGCAGTTCTTC.

A single count supports this clone. The genes are TRBV14 and TRBJ2-2; D not resolved. Germline V gene lookup returns CDR1 SGHDN and CDR2 FVKESK. V lost 1 base to trimming and J lost 5 bases, with 5 bases between them. This CDR3 contains 13 residues. The CDR3 reads CASSQALTGELFF. For the CDR3, the DNA is TGTGCCAGCAGCCAAGCCCTAACCGGGGAGCTGTTTTTT.

On this clone: The junction does not match germline at one end; this may be a read error. CDR3 sequence (DNA): TGTGCTAGCAGCCAATCGGCGGGTAACACCGGGGAGCTGTTTTTT. It is translated as CASSQSAGNTGELFF. The genes are TRBV7-7 and TRBJ2-2, with D possibly matching TRBD2 (5 bases). CDR3 length: 15 residues. Per germline, CDR1 SSHAT and CDR2 FNYEAQ (reference sequence).

This clone has a handful of counts. The chain couples TRBV5-1 to TRBJ2-3, with TRBD1 matching over 8 bases. The CDR3 has 15 residues. CDR1 is SGHRS, CDR2 YFSETQ, per germline. The J segment lost 3 bases and the V segment lost 7 bases, leaving 10 bases of the junction unmatched. The CDR3 loop is CASYLGQGETDTQYF. The DNA for the CDR3 is TGCGCCAGCTATTTAGGACAGGGAGAAACAGATACGCAGTATTTT.

Only a few counts were recorded for this clone. The J gene is TRBJ1-6, the V gene TRBV20-1; 8 nucleotides line up with TRBD1. In germline, CDR1 is DFQATT, CDR2 SNEGSKA (reference sequence). This CDR3 comprises 11 residues. The CDR3 DNA sequence: TGCGGACAGGGAAAAGGGTCACCCCTCCACTTT. Amino acids: CGQGKGSPLHF.

The chain uses TRBV10-3 and TRBJ1-3; D gene unclear. The length of the CDR3 is 13 residues. The V and J ends lost 7 bases and 0 bases respectively, with 7 bases between them. Germline loops: CDR1 ENHRY, CDR2 SYGVKD. DNA for the CDR3: TGTGCCATCACTCCGTCCTCTGGAAACACCATATATTTT. This sequence encodes CAITPSSGNTIYF.

This chain uses TRBV5-1 with TRBJ1-1; D remains ambiguous. V dropped 0 bases and J dropped 1 base, with 10 bases sitting between them. The CDR3 totals 15 residues. Per the germline V gene, CDR1 is SGHRS and CDR2 is YFSETQ. The CDR3 bases are TGCGCCAGCAGCTTGGACCGAGCCGGGAACACTGAAGCTTTCTTT. It specifies CASSLDRAGNTEAFF.

The gene calls are TRBV5-4 and TRBJ2-1, with 10 nucleotides matching TRBD1. Germline V gene lookup returns CDR1 SGHNT and CDR2 YYREEE (reference sequence). J was trimmed by 6 bases and V by 5 bases; bases with no gene match: 5. The CDR3 is made up of 14 amino acids. The CDR3 sequence is CASSFRTGGNEQFF. Here the CDR3 DNA reads TGTGCCAGCAGTTTCCGGACAGGGGGCAATGAGCAGTTCTTC.

This CDR3 reads CASSYYPGLSETQYF. In DNA form, the CDR3 reads TGTGCCAGCAGTTACTATCCCGGTCTTTCGGAGACCCAGTACTTC. The chain is built from TRBV6-5 and TRBJ2-5, with unresolved D. V shed 1 base and J shed 5 bases, with 14 bases lying between them. This CDR3 has 15 residues. The germline CDR1 and CDR2 sequences are MNHEY and SVGAGI.

The chain recombines TRBV7-9 with TRBJ1-4; D ambiguous. Trimming removed 1 base at V and 4 bases at J, with 7 bases between. There are 14 residues in the CDR3. The germline CDR1 and CDR2 sequences are SEHNR and FQNEAQ (reference sequence). This CDR3 reads CASSLGPNNEKLFF. The CDR3, as DNA: TGTGCCAGCAGCTTAGGGCCTAATAATGAAAAACTGTTTTTT.

The chain uses TRBV28 and TRBJ2-6; no clear D. CDR1 and CDR2 from the germline V gene are MDHEN and SYDVKM. With 5 bases removed from V and 0 bases from J, the gap between germline ends came to 11 bases. The CDR3 totals 16 residues. CDR3 nucleotides: TGTGCCAGCAGTCCGTCGGTGTTCTCTGGGGCCAACGTCCTGACTTTC. Residues: CASSPSVFSGANVLTF.

The chain is built from TRBV7-2 and TRBJ2-3; 9 bases agree with TRBD2. V trimming: 1 base; J trimming: 6 bases; junction bases outside the gene matches: 17. Looked up from germline, CDR1 is SGHTA and CDR2 is FQGNSA. The CDR3 sequence is 19 residues long. The CDR3 DNA follows: TGTGCCAGCAGCTTAGTAGGATCAAGGCTAGCGGGGACCCCCGATACGCAGTATTTT. Translated: CASSLVGSRLAGTPDTQYF.

Note on this clone: Other DNA variants within this sample encode the same CDR3. The chain links TRBV5-6 to TRBJ1-5; D call uncertain. Germline loops: CDR1 SGHDT, CDR2 YYEEEE. Trimming removed 2 bases from V and 0 bases from J, with 9 bases in between. The CDR3 sequence is 15 residues long. In DNA, the CDR3 is TGTGCCAGCAGCTTTGGACGGTTTAGCAATCAGCCCCAGCATTTT. Protein product: CASSFGRFSNQPQHF.

This clone was picked up one time. The rearrangement uses TRBV19 and TRBJ1-5; 7 bases map to TRBD1. The CDR3 sequence is 15 residues long. The germline gives CDR1 LNHDA, CDR2 SQIVND (reference sequence). The V gene end was trimmed by 10 bases and the J gene end by 0 bases; junction bases not matched to a gene: 9. The CDR3 is CATRPDRDSNQPQHF. Written as DNA, the CDR3 is TGTGCCACGCGTCCCGACAGGGATAGCAATCAGCCCCAGCATTTT.

The chain recombines TRBV5-1 with TRBJ1-1; 10 bases map to TRBD1. Germline V lookup: CDR1 SGHRS, CDR2 YFSETQ. J gave up 1 base and V 0 bases, and 0 bases lay outside the gene matches. The CDR3 loop spans 15 amino acids. The CDR3 region has the DNA TGCGCCAGCAGCTTGGGGACAGGGGGGAACACTGAAGCTTTCTTT. It codes for CASSLGTGGNTEAFF.

This sequence joins TRBV18 and TRBJ1-2, with D possibly being TRBD1 (5 bases). The V gene's germline CDR1 is KGHSH and CDR2 LQKENI. This CDR3 is 11 amino acids long. The ends were cut back, 5 bases at V and 10 bases at J, with 11 bases in the middle. CDR3 in DNA: TGTGCCAGCTCAGAGAGGGGATTCTACACCTTC. Protein product: CASSERGFYTF.

The chain has TRBV7-7 and TRBJ2-5, with a weak D call TRBD2 (7 bases). The CDR3 is 11 residues long. Germline V gives CDR1 SSHAT, CDR2 FNYEAQ (reference sequence). The CDR3 sequence: CAKGEGSVQYF. In nucleotides, the CDR3 is TGTGCTAAGGGGGAGGGCTCGGTCCAGTACTTC.

The chain couples TRBV13 to TRBJ2-1; D possibly corresponds to TRBD2 (5 bases). The CDR3 has 15 amino acids. The germline CDR1 and CDR2 sequences are PRHDT and FYEKMQ (reference sequence). The V gene lost 4 bases and the J gene lost 8 bases, with 18 bases spanning the gap. This chain's CDR3 is CASSYPMSAGDEQFF. The CDR3 nucleotides read TGTGCCAGCAGCTACCCGATGAGCGCCGGGGATGAGCAGTTCTTC.

The V gene is TRBV28, the J gene TRBJ1-1; 7 nucleotides line up with TRBD1. Trimming removed 7 bases from V and 1 base from J; junction bases left unmatched: 9. This CDR3 spans 15 amino acids. The germline gives CDR1 MDHEN, CDR2 SYDVKM. CDR3: CASKGTGDSNTEAFF. For the CDR3, the DNA is TGTGCCAGCAAGGGTACAGGGGATTCGAACACTGAAGCTTTCTTT.

CDR3 region: CASSLVWTESEQFF. The CDR3 nucleotides are TGTGCCAGCAGCTTAGTGTGGACAGAGAGTGAGCAGTTCTTC. The J gene is TRBJ2-1, the V gene TRBV7-2; D perhaps matches TRBD1 (6 bases). The CDR3 contains 14 residues. Germline CDR1 is SGHTA and CDR2 is FQGNSA. Between the trimmed V and J ends, which lost 1 base and 9 bases, there was a span of 13 bases.

With respect to this clone: The sample has other DNA sequences that encode this CDR3 too. This sequence joins TRBV7-9 and TRBJ1-1, with D maybe TRBD1 (6 bases). The CDR3 runs to 13 residues. Trimming removed 5 bases from V and 3 bases from J, with 10 bases in between. Germline V gene sequence: CDR1 SEHNR, CDR2 FQNEAQ (reference sequence). The CDR3 nucleotides read TGTGCCAGCAGCCCACAGGGTGACACTGAAGCTTTCTTT. Amino acid sequence: CASSPQGDTEAFF.

The V gene is TRBV4-1, the J gene TRBJ1-4, with D maybe TRBD1 (6 bases). The germline V gene encodes CDR1 MGHRA and CDR2 YSYEKL. The CDR3 is 20 residues long. V lost 4 bases to trimming and J lost 0 bases, with 24 bases between them. The CDR3 sequence: CASSPSGGGTEFATNEKLFF. Here the CDR3 DNA reads TGCGCCAGCAGCCCAAGTGGGGGCGGAACCGAATTTGCAACTAATGAAAAACTGTTTTTT.

The chain carries TRBV7-2 and TRBJ1-2; D unresolved. The CDR3 length is 16 residues. Trimming cost V 5 bases and J 4 bases, with 20 bases left between them. Germline assignment: CDR1 SGHTA and CDR2 FQGNSA. CDR3 nucleotides: TGTGCCAGCAGCACCAGTCGGGTTACCTCGGGCTATGGCTACACCTTC. It is translated as CASSTSRVTSGYGYTF.

V gene TRBV5-1 combines with J gene TRBJ2-7; D may be TRBD1 or TRBD2 (5 bases each). The CDR3 loop spans 14 amino acids. Germline V gives CDR1 SGHRS, CDR2 YFSETQ. V shed 4 bases and J shed 6 bases, with 17 bases lying between them. The CDR3 coding sequence is TGCGCCAGCAGCACACTCCTCCGGGACGCCGAGCAGTACTTC. It yields the protein CASSTLLRDAEQYF.

V is TRBV7-9 and J is TRBJ2-7; D is perhaps TRBD1 (6 bases). Germline V gene lookup returns CDR1 SEHNR and CDR2 FQNEAQ (reference sequence). This CDR3 spans 13 amino acids. V gave up 8 bases and J gave up 1 base, with 12 bases separating them. The CDR3 is CASGDRWSYEQYF. The CDR3 DNA is TGTGCCAGCGGAGACAGGTGGTCCTACGAGCAGTACTTC.

The chain employs TRBV5-1 and TRBJ1-2; D ambiguous. Germline V gene data show CDR1 as SGHRS and CDR2 as YFSETQ. This CDR3 is 15 amino acids long. Deletions cut 3 bases from V and 0 bases from J, with 12 bases between. In DNA form, the CDR3 reads TGCGCCAGCAGCTCGGACGGGAATCCTAACTATGGCTACACCTTC. Translation: CASSSDGNPNYGYTF.

The chain has TRBV19 and TRBJ1-1, with a possible D match to TRBD1 (6 bases). V shed 4 bases and J shed 3 bases, with 18 bases lying between them. This CDR3 has 16 amino acids. CDR1 and CDR2 from the germline V gene are LNHDA and SQIVND (reference sequence). The DNA for the CDR3 is TGTGCCAGTAGTACGTACGGGGGCATGAGGGACACTGAAGCTTTCTTT. Translated: CASSTYGGMRDTEAFF.

The chain carries TRBV6-1 and TRBJ1-2, with D possibly TRBD1 on 5 matching bases. V was shortened by 6 bases and J by 3 bases, with 11 bases between the two germline ends. Germline CDR1 MNHNS, CDR2 SASEGT. The CDR3 totals 13 residues. The chain's CDR3 is CASSPGADYGYTF. CDR3 coding DNA: TGTGCCAGCAGCCCCGGGGCAGACTATGGCTACACCTTC.

This clone was picked up one time. The rearrangement joins TRBV28 to TRBJ1-1; D not certain. The CDR3 is 15 amino acids. The V gene's germline CDR1 is MDHEN and CDR2 SYDVKM. V lost 3 bases and J 0 bases, leaving 11 bases between the germline ends. The DNA of the CDR3 is TGTGCCAGCAGTTTCGACCTCAACATGAACACTGAAGCTTTCTTT. Its protein is CASSFDLNMNTEAFF.

J is TRBJ1-1 and V is TRBV6-6; D possibly corresponds to TRBD1 (5 bases). V gave up 0 bases and J gave up 5 bases, with 13 bases separating them. The CDR3 spans 15 residues. Germline V gene data show CDR1 as MNHNY and CDR2 as SVGAGI (reference sequence). CDR3 DNA: TGTGCCAGCAGTTACTCCCTCGCGGAGGGGACTGAAGCTTTCTTT. It yields the protein CASSYSLAEGTEAFF.

The chain uses TRBV18 and TRBJ1-4; D is unresolved. The V end lost 3 bases, the J end lost 8 bases, and 10 bases lay between the germline ends. The germline V gene has CDR1 KGHSH and CDR2 LQKENI. This CDR3 comprises 13 residues. The DNA of the CDR3 is TGTGCCAGCTCACCTGACCCGAGAGAAAAACTGTTTTTT. It yields the protein CASSPDPREKLFF.